This T cell receptor (beta chain) was sequenced in a study of STAT5B mutations in CD4+ large granular lymphocyte leukemia. Study-level results: Without putative leukemic clones, patient CD4-sorted repertoires remained more clonal than healthy CD4+ repertoires.

TCRdb's copy holds only in-frame clones and misses some; the assay was immunoSEQ multiplex PCR. This sample yields about 34,000 clones, of which roughly 71% are seen a single time; around 2.5% belongs to the top ten. Details on this clone: The antigen remains undetermined.

The CDR3 totals 13 residues. Looked up from germline, CDR1 is KGHSH and CDR2 is LQKENI. V was trimmed by 7 bases and J by 5 bases, leaving 12 bases between them. Sample: CD4+ T cells from blood buffy coats. This chain connects TRBV18 to TRBJ1-5; D gene uncertain. The clonotype comes from a human donor in good health. CDR3 residues: CASWPRNDQPQHF. CDR3 in DNA: TGTGCCAGCTGGCCCCGGAACGATCAGCCCCAGCATTTT.